The clone carrying this T cell receptor beta chain appeared once. Its antigen is unknown. This entry belongs to a study of shared clonotypes between healthy human individuals. From germline, CDR1 is LNHNV and CDR2 YYDKDF (reference sequence). The CDR3 runs 16 residues. With 0 bases clipped from V and 8 bases from J, the junction kept 10 bases outside the gene matches. Broader study findings: Deeper or shallower sequencing was expected to change how clonotypes are shared among donors.

Original processing notes: Filtering differed for immunoSEQ, which gave only junction sequences without quality scores. Generated by immunoSEQ multiplex PCR, the TCRdb table keeps only in-frame clones and is missing some. V, J and clone size are those of that table, while D and trimming were read from the DNA. The data contain approximately 500,000 clones, 81% of them singletons. Sequencing used PBMCs. The chain couples TRBV15 to TRBJ2-1, with 7 positions matching TRBD2. The clonotype comes from a middle-aged woman in good health. Some clones in this sample may be carry-over from other donors' samples. The CDR3 protein is CATSRDSSGREDEQFF. CDR3 nucleotide sequence: TGTGCCACCAGCAGAGATTCTAGCGGAAGGGAAGATGAGCAGTTCTTC.